This TCR beta chain was observed in a study of T cells in Graves' hyperthyroidism and ophthalmopathy. Germline assignment: CDR1 DFQATT and CDR2 SNEGSKA (reference sequence). V was clipped by 6 bases and J by 2 bases, with 17 bases between them. This CDR3 spans 14 amino acids. Researchers took RNA transcripts and amplified the TCR beta CDR3 regions from them. When the TCR CDR3 underwent first-round RT-PCR, the HTBI primer set was used. TCRdb independently ran MiXCR on the multiplex PCR reads; one entry per CDR3 protein. The sample lists approximately 560,000 distinct CDR3 sequences, approximately 14% seen once, with around 6.6% in the top ten. About this clonotype: Since a much larger clone is just one base distant, this may be a read error. In this CDR3 the conserved last residue, phenylalanine or tryptophan, is missing, so a read error is likely.

This chain joins TRBV20-1 and TRBJ2-7, with D unclear. The sequence was obtained from a woman in her twenties or thirties with Graves' hyperthyroidism. Source material: blood. CDR3 nucleotide sequence: TGCAGTGCCCCTCGGACGGCTGCCCCCTACGAGCAGTACTCC. This sequence encodes CSAPRTAAPYEQYS.